Below, 8 T cell receptor beta chains from the same sample are listed, as sequenced in a study of tumor and adjacent non-tumor tissue in lung cancer (dated by TCRdb to the late 2010s). RNA was isolated from bulk, unsorted tissue, and RNA quality was assessed with a NanoDrop ND-1000 and an Agilent 2100. For the normal lung samples, distant non-tumor tissue was collected more than 3 cm away from the tumor edge. Receptor libraries were prepared by multiplex PCR. Sequenced on an Illumina HiSeq 2500. TCRbeta libraries were constructed through three rounds of nested PCR with primers (Table S4) according to protocols modified from ARM-PCR. In-frame beta chains were kept once TCRdb had trimmed the public reads at Q25 with fastp and called clones with MiXCR. Merged by CDR3 protein, the rows form single entries marked with the most common genes and DNA. Present in this sample are 50,000 to 60,000 distinct CDR3 sequences, 74% of which were seen just once. The top ten constitute approximately 23% of the sample.

Sequencing was performed on distant non-tumor lung tissue. Receptors originate from an older woman with non-small cell lung cancer.

On this clonotype itself: Compared with germline, one end of the junction differs, possibly owing to a read error. V gene TRBV11-2 combines with J gene TRBJ2-7; D gene uncertain. The length of the CDR3 is 12 residues. The germline gives CDR1 SGHAT, CDR2 FQNNGV. CDR3 nucleotides: TGTGCCAACAGCGCCGACGGATACGAGCAGTATTTC. Protein product: CANSADGYEQYF.

This clonotype was seen a few times. A read error may explain this, as a much larger clone is one base away. The conserved final phenylalanine or tryptophan is absent from the CDR3, which likely points to a read error. V is TRBV6-6 and J is TRBJ1-5; D remains ambiguous. Germline V CDR1 and CDR2: MNHNY, SVGAGI (reference sequence). There are 12 residues in the CDR3. Trimming stripped 6 bases from V and 5 bases from J, with 8 bases between. This CDR3 reads CASRVIDQPQHY. In nucleotides, the CDR3 is TGTGCCAGCAGGGTTATTGATCAGCCCCAGCATTAT.

About this clonotype itself: Sequence at one end of the junction differs from germline and may be a read error. The chain carries TRBV4-3 and TRBJ2-2; 7 bases align to TRBD2. This CDR3 spans 15 amino acids. Per the germline V gene, CDR1 is LGHNA and CDR2 is YSLEER. CDR3 in amino acids: CASCQKRGGTGELFF. CDR3 in DNA: TGCGCCAGCTGCCAAAAGCGGGGAGGTACCGGGGAGCTATTTTTT.

The rearrangement links TRBV6-2 or TRBV6-3 to TRBJ2-7; TRBD2 is a possible D gene (5 bases). Trimming took off 6 bases at V and 8 bases at J, with 20 bases between the two ends. This CDR3 contains 14 residues. Looked up from germline, CDR1 is MNHEY and CDR2 is SVGEGT. The CDR3 coding sequence is TGTGCCAGCAGCAGAGGACGGGGATCTTACAAGCAGTACTTC. Its translation is CASSRGRGSYKQYF.

CDR3 amino acids: CASRSGGADTQYF. CDR3 bases: TGTGCCAGTCGTTCCGGCGGTGCAGATACGCAGTATTTT. The chain has TRBV12-3 or TRBV12-4 and TRBJ2-3; D gene unclear. Trimming stripped 9 bases from V and 4 bases from J, with 14 bases between. The CDR3 spans 13 residues.

This clonotype has just one count. One end of the junction fails to match germline, which may point to a read error. The gene calls are TRBV10-3 and TRBJ2-2; 7 positions agree with TRBD2. The CDR3 consists of 16 residues. CDR1 is ENHRY and CDR2 is SYGVKD in the germline V gene. This CDR3 is CAFSVEGGTDTGELFF. The CDR3 DNA is TGTGCCTTCAGTGTAGAGGGAGGGACGGACACCGGGGAGCTGTTTTTT.

Comment on this clonotype: A read error may account for a junction end that differs from germline. The chain is built from TRBV14 and TRBJ2-3; unclear D gene. Germline V CDR1 and CDR2: SGHDN, FVKESK. This CDR3 has 17 amino acids. The CDR3 spells CASNQERRHGMTDTQYF. For the CDR3, the DNA is TGTGCCAGCAACCAAGAACGGAGACATGGGATGACAGATACGCAGTATTTT.

In the case of this clonotype: No conserved phenylalanine or tryptophan ends this CDR3, so it is likely a read error. V gene TRBV6-6 combines with J gene TRBJ1-3; possible D gene TRBD1, 6 bases. Germline V gene sequence: CDR1 MNHNY, CDR2 SVGAGI (reference sequence). The CDR3 covers 16 residues. The CDR3 protein is CASSPTRTVRGNAIYY. CDR3 coding DNA: TGTGCCAGCAGTCCTACTCGGACAGTGAGAGGAAACGCCATATATTAT.